The rows below give T cell receptor beta chains drawn from one sample of a study of blood T cell repertoires in COVID-19. TCRdb's copy holds only in-frame clones and misses some; the assay was immunoSEQ multiplex PCR. The sample carries around 120,000 clones, 70% to 90% recorded once. What was sequenced was peripheral blood. All receptors come from a human donor in a cohort sampled during active COVID-19. CDR3s include the opening cysteine and the closing phenylalanine or tryptophan. Fields, in order: D gene, clone size, J gene, V gene, CDR3 DNA, CDR3 protein. A D gene is named only where the DNA matches it firmly. Only part of the rows carry a size: once, few, many, or a class if the clone is expanded.

TRBD1	.	TRBJ2-5	TRBV5-1	TGCGCCAGCAGCCATCGAACAGGGGGCCGTCAAGAGACCCAGTACTTC	CASSHRTGGRQETQYF
TRBD2	.	TRBJ2-7	TRBV2	TGTGCCAGCAGCTCTAGCGGGATGGTGAACGAGCAGTACTTC	CASSSSGMVNEQYF
TRBD1	.	TRBJ2-3	TRBV10-3	TGTGCCAGTTTGGTGGGACAGGGGGCTAGCACAGATACGCAGTATTTT	CASLVGQGASTDTQYF
TRBD2	.	TRBJ2-2	TRBV5-1	TGCGCCAGCAGCTCGACTAGCGGGGGGACGAACACCGGGGAGCTGTTTTTT	CASSSTSGGTNTGELFF
.	.	TRBJ2-3	TRBV27	TGTGCCAGCCGATTAAATATAGCGTCCCCCACAGATACGCAGTATTTT	CASRLNIASPTDTQYF
TRBD1	.	TRBJ1-4	TRBV29-1	TGCAGCGCCAACGACAGGGCTGGTGAAAAACTGTTTTTT	CSANDRAGEKLFF
TRBD2	.	TRBJ2-3	TRBV7-8	TGTGCCAGCAGCACGCCGACTAGCGGGGGAATTAGTGATACGCAGTATTTT	CASSTPTSGGISDTQYF
.	.	TRBJ2-1	TRBV12-3/TRBV12-4	TGTGCCAGCAGTTTCCTTACCGGTGAGCAGTTCTTC	CASSFLTGEQFF
TRBD1	.	TRBJ2-2	TRBV5-8	TGTGCCAGCAGCTTTTCAACAGGGGGGATGAACACCGGGGAGCTGTTTTTT	CASSFSTGGMNTGELFF
TRBD1	.	TRBJ1-2	TRBV7-2	TGTGCCAGCAGCTCGGGACAGGGGTATGGCTACACCTTC	CASSSGQGYGYTF
.	once	TRBJ2-2	TRBV5-1	TGCGCCAGCAGCTCCCCCTCTAGGGGGGGGGCCGGGGAGCTGTTTTTT	CASSSPSRGGAGELFF
.	.	TRBJ1-2	TRBV6-5	TGTGCCAGCACCGACGGGGGTCGGGGCTACACCTTC	CASTDGGRGYTF
.	.	TRBJ2-1	TRBV6-5	TGTGCCAGCAGCCCATCCCTTTCTGTAGGGGGGGAATTCTTC	CASSPSLSVGGEFF
TRBD1	.	TRBJ1-4	TRBV30	TGTGCCTGGAGTGGGACAGGCCTAGAGGGAGAACTGTTTTTT	CAWSGTGLEGELFF
.	.	TRBJ2-5	TRBV5-3	TGTGCCAGAAGCCCGGGGTTGGCACCCAGACCCAAACAAGAGACCCAGTACTTC	CARSPGLAPRPKQETQYF
TRBD2	.	TRBJ2-1	TRBV30	TGTGCCTGCCAGGGACTAGCCTCCCGCTTTTCCTACAATGAGCAGTTCTTC	CACQGLASRFSYNEQFF
TRBD2	.	TRBJ2-1	TRBV5-8	TGTGCCAGCAGCTTGGGGAGCGGGGGGGCCTCCTACAATGAGCAGTTCTTC	CASSLGSGGASYNEQFF
TRBD1	.	TRBJ2-7	TRBV28	TGTGCCAGCAGTGTCGGACAGGGGGCCTACGAGCAGTACTTC	CASSVGQGAYEQYF